These 30 T cell receptor beta chains were all obtained from the same sample, sequenced in a study of Ad26.COV2.S vaccination and SARS-CoV-2 variants. Sample treatment: around 19 received Ad26.COV2.S at low or high dose, single or two shots; a few received placebo; per-sample allocation not given. All samples were drawn on day 63, counting from the first vaccine or placebo injection. Here immunoSEQ multiplex PCR was the method, and the copy in TCRdb shows in-frame clones only, minus some. The repertoire includes some 330,000 clones, approximately 87% of them detected once, and 4.5% to 5.5% sits in the top ten. The sequences come from peripheral blood, collected in a trial of Ad26.COV2.S vaccine versus placebo. The receptors originated from a person aged 18-60 years who received the Ad26.COV2.S COVID-19 vaccine or a placebo.

The genes are TRBV2 and TRBJ1-4; D unclear. Trimming removed 7 bases at V and 3 bases at J, with 12 bases between. The germline V gene encodes CDR1 SNHLY and CDR2 FYNNEI. The CDR3 is made up of 14 amino acids. The CDR3: CASTLGSANEKLFF. CDR3 DNA: TGTGCCAGCACCTTAGGGTCGGCTAATGAAAAACTGTTTTTT.

CDR3 loop: CASSYGWDTEAFF. The CDR3 nucleotides read TGTGCCAGCAGTTACGGGTGGGACACTGAAGCTTTCTTT. The genes are TRBV6-5 and TRBJ1-1; no clear D. This CDR3 region has 13 residues. V was clipped by 2 bases and J by 3 bases, with 7 bases between them. Germline lookup yields CDR1 MNHEY and CDR2 SVGAGI.

The J gene is TRBJ1-1, the V gene TRBV4-2, with 12 bases lining up with TRBD1. Germline V gene sequence: CDR1 LGHNA, CDR2 YNFKEQ. V lost 4 bases to trimming and J lost 6 bases; unmatched junction nucleotides: 6. The CDR3 is made up of 15 amino acids. In DNA, the CDR3 is TGTGCCAGCAGCCGATGGGGACAGGGGGCCGCTGAAGCTTTCTTT. It codes for CASSRWGQGAAEAFF.

J is TRBJ2-2 and V is TRBV6-5; D is uncertain. With 6 bases removed from V and 1 base from J, the gap between germline ends came to 9 bases. Germline CDR1 MNHEY, CDR2 SVGAGI. The CDR3 runs 14 residues. The CDR3 DNA reads TGTGCCAGCAGCTTGCGACGGAACACCGGGGAGCTGTTTTTT. Translating gives CASSLRRNTGELFF.

This sequence joins TRBV5-6 and TRBJ2-7; TRBD1 agrees at 8 bases. The CDR3 has 16 residues. CDR1 and CDR2 (germline): SGHDT, YYEEEE. Trimming cost V 3 bases and J 2 bases; bases outside gene matches: 10. The DNA for the CDR3 is TGTGCCAGCAGCTCGAAACAGGGGGAGAGAACCTACGAGCAGTACTTC. It encodes CASSSKQGERTYEQYF.

V usage is TRBV9 and J usage is TRBJ2-5, with 14 bases aligning to TRBD2. This CDR3 spans 16 amino acids. In germline, CDR1 is SGDLS, CDR2 YYNGEE. J was trimmed by 4 bases and V by 4 bases; bases with no gene match: 6. The CDR3 region has the DNA TGTGCCAGCAGCCCTCGGACTAGCGGGGGGTCAGAGACCCAGTACTTC. It codes for CASSPRTSGGSETQYF.

V usage is TRBV7-8 and J usage is TRBJ1-1, with TRBD1 as a possible D gene (5 bases). Trimming removed 5 bases from V and 1 base from J, with 11 bases in between. From germline, CDR1 is SGHVS and CDR2 FQNEAQ. This CDR3 is built from 14 residues. The CDR3 DNA reads TGTGCCAGCAGCCTCTCCGGGGGGAACACTGAAGCTTTCTTT. Protein: CASSLSGGNTEAFF.

This chain connects TRBV11-3 to TRBJ1-1; D is unclear. With 4 bases removed from V and 2 bases from J, the gap between germline ends came to 8 bases. The CDR3 runs 13 residues. CDR1 and CDR2 from the germline V gene are SGHNT and YENEEA. The chain's CDR3 is CASSSSGNTEAFF. CDR3 DNA sequence: TGTGCCAGCAGCTCATCAGGTAACACTGAAGCTTTCTTT.

The V call is TRBV13, the J call TRBJ2-4; D might be TRBD2 (6 bases). Trimming cost V 11 bases and J 1 base, with 12 bases left between them. The germline V gene has CDR1 PRHDT and CDR2 FYEKMQ (reference sequence). The CDR3 runs to 13 residues. The DNA for the CDR3 is TGTGCCTCCTCCGGGGGTGCCAAAAACATTCAGTACTTC. Its translation: CASSGGAKNIQYF. The variable domain in full, completed from reference TRBV13 and TRBJ2-4, reads AAGVIQSPRHLIKEKRETATLKCYPIPRHDTVYWYQQGPGQDPQFLISFYEKMQSDKGSIPDRFSAQQFSDYHSELNMSSLELGDSALYFCASSGGAKNIQYFGAGTRLSVL.

This clone occurred many times. J is TRBJ2-7 and V is TRBV27, with D maybe TRBD1 (5 bases). The CDR3 consists of 15 residues. Germline CDR1 is MNHEY and CDR2 is SMNVEV (reference sequence). V lost 6 bases, J lost 1 base, and 16 bases lay in between. CDR3 protein: CASSTTEKLSYEQYF. CDR3 in DNA: TGTGCCAGCAGCACGACAGAGAAACTATCCTACGAGCAGTACTTC.

V is TRBV3-1 (or the pseudogene TRBV3-2) and J is TRBJ2-1; 12 bases agree with TRBD2. The germline gives CDR1 LGHDT, CDR2 YNNKEL (reference sequence). This CDR3 spans 17 amino acids. V lost 2 bases to trimming and J lost 6 bases; unmatched junction nucleotides: 8. CDR3 loop: CASSQHRTSGIPNEQFF. For the CDR3, the DNA is TGTGCCAGCAGCCAACACCGGACTAGCGGGATCCCCAATGAGCAGTTCTTC.

The chain has TRBV7-9 and TRBJ2-1, with 7 bases aligning to TRBD2. The V gene's germline CDR1 is SEHNR and CDR2 FQNEAQ (reference sequence). The trim removed 0 bases at V and 2 bases at J, leaving 7 bases unmatched. The CDR3 has 17 amino acids. CDR3 residues: CASSLALLAATYNEQFF. The CDR3 DNA follows: TGTGCCAGCAGCTTAGCTCTGCTAGCGGCTACCTACAATGAGCAGTTCTTC.

This chain links TRBV5-1 with TRBJ1-2, with unresolved D. This CDR3 is built from 15 residues. Looked up from germline, CDR1 is SGHRS and CDR2 is YFSETQ. V was trimmed by 4 bases and J by 4 bases, leaving 17 bases between them. CDR3 DNA sequence: TGCGCCAGCAGCCCGGGCGGGGTTGGGAGCTATGGCTACACCTTC. Its protein product is CASSPGGVGSYGYTF.

The chain carries TRBV11-3 and TRBJ2-3; tentative D call: TRBD2 (6 bases). The CDR3 is 13 amino acids. V was clipped by 6 bases and J by 2 bases, with 9 bases between them. Germline V gives CDR1 SGHNT, CDR2 YENEEA. CDR3 amino acids: CASSSGITDTQYF. Here the CDR3 DNA reads TGTGCCAGCAGTAGCGGCATCACAGATACGCAGTATTTT.

This chain joins TRBV29-1 and TRBJ1-1; 7 nucleotides align to TRBD1. The CDR3 is 13 residues long. Unmatched junction bases numbered 9, after V lost 7 bases and J lost 4 bases. Germline assignment: CDR1 SQVTM and CDR2 ANQGSEA. The DNA for the CDR3 is TGCAGCGCGTACCAGGGGGACAGCACTGAAGCTTTCTTT. It is translated as CSAYQGDSTEAFF.

This clone was observed a handful of times. The chain has TRBV29-1 and TRBJ1-2, with TRBD1 matching over 8 bases. V lost 4 bases to trimming and J lost 0 bases; unmatched junction nucleotides: 7. CDR1 SQVTM and CDR2 ANQGSEA come from the germline V gene. This CDR3 has 15 residues. The CDR3 sequence is CSVAYRGKANYGYTF. CDR3 nucleotides: TGCAGCGTTGCCTACAGGGGGAAAGCTAACTATGGCTACACCTTC.

V is TRBV5-1 and J is TRBJ1-6, with TRBD1 identical over 8 bases. The V and J ends lost 6 bases and 9 bases, in that order; junction bases with no gene match: 8. This CDR3 contains 14 residues. Germline V gene data show CDR1 as SGHRS and CDR2 as YFSETQ. The CDR3 coding sequence is TGCGCCAGCAAGGGCAGGGGGCCAGGTTCACCCCTCCACTTT. Translation: CASKGRGPGSPLHF.

This clone came up once. This chain joins TRBV30 and TRBJ1-6; 7 nucleotides line up with TRBD1. CDR1 GTSNPN and CDR2 SVGIG come from the germline V gene (reference sequence). The CDR3 loop spans 15 amino acids. The trim removed 0 bases at V and 7 bases at J, leaving 6 bases unmatched. The CDR3 is CAWSVGGRGNSPLHF. CDR3 coding DNA: TGTGCCTGGAGTGTTGGGGGCAGGGGGAATTCACCCCTCCACTTT.

The chain carries TRBV12-3 or TRBV12-4 and TRBJ1-1; D is uncertain. V was cut by 2 bases and J by 4 bases, with 5 bases left in between. The CDR3 spans 12 residues. CDR3 residues: CASSLSSTEAFF. The CDR3 DNA follows: TGTGCCAGCAGTTTATCCAGCACTGAAGCTTTCTTT.

This clone has ten or more counts. Other DNA sequences of this sample code for an identical CDR3. The V call is TRBV5-4, the J call TRBJ1-2; D gene ambiguous. V was cut by 0 bases and J by 4 bases, with 7 bases left in between. Germline CDR1 reads SGHNT; CDR2 reads YYREEE (reference sequence). This CDR3 region has 13 residues. This CDR3 is CASSLGGSYGYTF. The CDR3 DNA follows: TGTGCCAGCAGCTTGGGCGGGAGCTATGGCTACACCTTC.

CDR3 region: CASSQGRTGPNQPQHF. DNA for the CDR3: TGTGCCAGCAGCCAAGGAAGGACAGGACCCAATCAGCCCCAGCATTTT. The rearrangement links TRBV7-2 to TRBJ1-5; TRBD1 matches at 7 bases. The CDR3 has 16 amino acids. The trim removed 5 bases at V and 3 bases at J, leaving 10 bases unmatched. Per germline, CDR1 SGHTA and CDR2 FQGNSA.

Concerning this clone: Additional DNA sequences in this sample encode the identical CDR3. This rearrangement joins TRBV19 to TRBJ2-1; the D gene is possibly TRBD2 (7 bases). CDR1 and CDR2 from the germline V gene are LNHDA and SQIVND (reference sequence). V lost 3 bases and J lost 0, with 24 bases in between. This CDR3 contains 20 residues. CDR3 loop: CASSMGGAGGGPSSYNEQFF. The DNA of the CDR3 is TGTGCCAGTAGTATGGGCGGGGCTGGGGGGGGCCCCAGCTCCTACAATGAGCAGTTCTTC.

This chain links TRBV7-9 with TRBJ1-1, with D tentatively TRBD1 (5 bases). Trimming removed 4 bases at V and 7 bases at J, with 13 bases between. Germline loops: CDR1 SEHNR, CDR2 FQNEAQ (reference sequence). This CDR3 region has 13 residues. CDR3 protein: CASSSSGGYEAFF. The CDR3 DNA sequence: TGTGCCAGCAGCTCATCCGGGGGATATGAAGCTTTCTTT.

This clone was seen once. The V gene is TRBV6-5, the J gene TRBJ2-1, with a possible D match to TRBD2 (5 bases). The CDR3 has 13 amino acids. The V end lost 5 bases, the J end lost 6 bases, and 11 bases lay between the germline ends. Germline V lookup: CDR1 MNHEY, CDR2 SVGAGI. The chain's CDR3 is CASSTIASNEQFF. The CDR3 DNA reads as TGTGCCAGCAGTACGATAGCGAGCAATGAGCAGTTCTTC.

The chain uses TRBV5-1 and TRBJ2-7; 10 nucleotides align to TRBD1. The CDR3 spans 14 residues. Germline-derived CDR1 and CDR2 are SGHRS and YFSETQ. V was clipped by 4 bases and J by 5 bases; unmatched bases: 6. Here the CDR3 reads CASSPRQGAHEQYF. CDR3 nucleotides: TGCGCCAGCAGCCCCAGACAGGGGGCCCACGAGCAGTACTTC.

The chain couples TRBV5-1 to TRBJ1-1; tentative D call: TRBD1 (6 bases). The CDR3 length is 15 residues. The V gene's germline CDR1 is SGHRS and CDR2 YFSETQ. Trimming left V 0 bases short and J 11 bases short, with 20 bases between. CDR3 in amino acids: CASSLASKQGVRAFF. In nucleotides, the CDR3 is TGCGCCAGCAGCTTGGCCTCTAAACAGGGAGTGCGTGCTTTCTTT. The full variable domain, with the rest looked up from reference TRBV5-1 and TRBJ1-1, is KAGVTQTPRYLIKTRGQQVTLSCSPISGHRSVSWYQQTPGQGLQFLFEYFSETQRNKGNFPGRFSGRQFSNSRSEMNVSTLELGDSALYLCASSLASKQGVRAFFGQGTRLTVV.

J is TRBJ1-1 and V is TRBV6-5, with D possibly being TRBD1 (5 bases). This CDR3 spans 14 amino acids. Trimming removed 0 bases at V and 8 bases at J, with 13 bases between. The germline CDR1 and CDR2 sequences are MNHEY and SVGAGI. The CDR3 here is CASSYSGEPREAFF. The CDR3 bases are TGTGCCAGCAGTTACTCAGGGGAGCCCAGGGAAGCTTTCTTT.

The V and J genes are TRBV7-9 and TRBJ1-3; D gene unclear. V shed 4 bases and J shed 8 bases, with 21 bases lying between them. Germline assignment: CDR1 SEHNR and CDR2 FQNEAQ (reference sequence). This CDR3 has 16 residues. In DNA, the CDR3 is TGTGCCAGCAGCTCCCCCAATTTCGGCCCCGAGTACACCATATATTTT. This sequence encodes CASSSPNFGPEYTIYF.

The CDR3 DNA is TGTGCCAGCAGCTCGGTCTGGCTGAGTGGGTATGGCTACACCTTC. It is translated as CASSSVWLSGYGYTF. This sequence joins TRBV7-8 and TRBJ1-2; D is unresolved. The V and J ends lost 4 bases and 5 bases respectively, with 17 bases between them. The CDR3 spans 15 residues. Germline V gene data show CDR1 as SGHVS and CDR2 as FQNEAQ.

The chain carries TRBV7-9 and TRBJ1-1; D possibly corresponds to TRBD1 (5 bases). The CDR3 loop spans 16 amino acids. Between the trimmed V and J ends, which lost 1 base and 0 bases, there was a span of 12 bases. Germline V gene sequence: CDR1 SEHNR, CDR2 FQNEAQ (reference sequence). CDR3 in amino acids: CASSLGLTDMNTEAFF. The CDR3 DNA sequence: TGTGCCAGCAGCTTAGGTCTGACAGACATGAACACTGAAGCTTTCTTT.